Sequencing of this TCR beta chain was carried out in a study of cytomegalovirus exposure and HLA in healthy donors. The study, taken as a whole, reports: Through in vitro validation, a few CMV-associated chains were shown to be specific for CMV antigens. TCR beta sequences reportedly predicted the HLA-A and HLA-B alleles of most subjects accurately.

Note on this clone: The antigen remains unidentified.

Germline V gives CDR1 LGHNT, CDR2 FRNRAP. CDR3 length: 17 amino acids. V shed 2 bases, J shed 4 bases, and the junction held 12 bases outside the gene matches. The primer mix had 60 Vbeta and 13 Jbeta primers. TCRdb keeps only in-frame clones here, not all; method: immunoSEQ multiplex PCR. In the table there are over 150,000 clones, over 70% of which are singletons. The receptor was derived from a man aged 18 to 29 in good health and CMV-seropositive. The sample consisted of PBMCs. The chain carries TRBV12-5 and TRBJ1-2; the match to TRBD1 covers 8 bases. Written as DNA, the CDR3 is TGTGCTAGTGGTTTGTGGACAGGGATTTGGGAACCCTATGGCTACACCTTC. This gives the protein CASGLWTGIWEPYGYTF.